The T cell receptor (beta chain) under discussion was sequenced for a study of blood T cell repertoires in COVID-19. In the study overall: The United States, Italy and Spain were the sources of the acute and convalescent COVID-19 samples. PBMCs, B-cell-depleted T cells, or T cells provided the cDNA or gDNA that made up the material.

Original processing notes: Quantification of nucleated cells was approximated via reference gene primer amplification. Libraries were prepared by immunoSEQ multiplex PCR; TCRdb keeps only in-frame clonotypes and omits some of them. Clonal size and the V and J genes are those of that table, whereas D and trimming came from the DNA. This sample carries about 180,000 clones, approximately 88% of them seen once, and the ten largest clones take over 6.5%. Patients of the Seattle cohort, enrolled during active infection, were followed longitudinally. Trimming cost V 5 bases and J 8 bases; bases outside gene matches: 8. Germline assignment: CDR1 SGHAT and CDR2 FQNNGV. The CDR3 extends over 14 amino acids.

Sequences were obtained from peripheral blood. This clonotype originated in a woman aged 40 to 50 with COVID-19, enrolled during active disease. This chain links TRBV11-2 with TRBJ1-4; TRBD1 matches at 7 bases. The CDR3: CASSKSRGREKLFF. CDR3 DNA: TGTGCCAGCAGCAAATCGAGGGGGCGGGAAAAACTGTTTTTT.